These 14 T cell receptor beta chains were sequenced from one sample in a study of blood T cells in healthy people across ages. PCR was performed a second time for about 7 to 12 cycles using a sample-barcoded 5' primer and a J-beta primer mix. TCRdb itself ran the 5' RACE reads through MiXCR, one entry per CDR3 protein. The data contain fewer than 700,000 distinct CDR3 sequences, roughly 43% of them singletons. The sequenced material came from blood. The receptors derive from a man at least 80 years old in good health.

A word on this clonotype: A much larger clone lies one base from this, so it may be a read error. The chain is built from TRBV29-1 and TRBJ2-7, with 7 bases identical to TRBD2. The CDR3 consists of 16 residues. Looked up from germline, CDR1 is SQVTM and CDR2 is ANQGSEA. CDR3 bases: TGCAGCGTCGAAGGGGACTACGTAAGAAGTCAAGAGAGCCAGTACTTC. Protein product: CSVEGDYVRSQESQYF.

This sequence joins TRBV19 and TRBJ2-1, with D tentatively TRBD1 (5 bases). V was cut by 5 bases and J by 7 bases, with 12 bases left in between. Germline V CDR1 and CDR2: LNHDA, SQIVND (reference sequence). The CDR3 is 13 residues long. The CDR3 is CASSSGRVNEQFF. CDR3 DNA: TGTGCCAGTAGTTCGGGCAGGGTTAATGAGCAGTTCTTC.

This clonotype occurred a few times. The chain carries TRBV20-1 and TRBJ1-1, with 9 bases identical to TRBD1. The CDR3 is 14 residues long. Germline V gene sequence: CDR1 DFQATT, CDR2 SNEGSKA (reference sequence). Trimming cost V 7 bases and J 11 bases; bases outside gene matches: 17. The CDR3 DNA follows: TGCAGTGGCACAGGGGGCCGGATTCTCAATCGGGCTTTCTTT. Amino acids: CSGTGGRILNRAFF.

In regard to this clonotype: It may be a read error: a sequence one base away is much more abundant. This rearrangement joins TRBV5-1 to TRBJ2-1, with 9 positions matching TRBD2. Unmatched junction bases numbered 12, after V lost 4 bases and J lost 13 bases. This CDR3 is built from 14 residues. Germline V gene data show CDR1 as SGHRS and CDR2 as YFSETQ. The CDR3: CASSIAGVRETQFF. Written as DNA, the CDR3 is TGCGCCAGCAGCATAGCGGGAGTACGGGAGACCCAGTTCTTC.

This chain connects TRBV7-8 to TRBJ2-5; TRBD1 matches 7 bases. Gene TRBJ2-7 matches the end of the DNA better, so the J call may be wrong. Germline CDR1 and CDR2: SGHVS and FQNEAQ. The CDR3 is 15 residues long. CDR3 residues: CASSLVQGEIYEQYF. Written as DNA, the CDR3 is TGTGCCAGCAGCTTAGTTCAGGGGGAGATCTACGAGCAGTACTTC.

About this clonotype: Sequence at one end of the junction differs from germline and may be a read error. The chain employs TRBV4-1 and TRBJ2-2; the D gene is possibly TRBD2 (5 bases). The CDR3 has 18 amino acids. Germline CDR1 is MGHRA and CDR2 is YSYEKL. The CDR3 DNA reads as TGCGCCAGCAGCCAATCACCCAGGTTCGGACTGACCACCGGGCAGCTGTTTTTT. The encoded protein is CASSQSPRFGLTTGQLFF.

The chain recombines TRBV20-1 with TRBJ1-6, with D possibly TRBD1 on 6 matching bases. The germline V and J ends were trimmed by 5 bases and 7 bases, with 15 bases remaining between them. CDR1 is DFQATT, CDR2 SNEGSKA, per germline (reference sequence). The CDR3 has 14 amino acids. In DNA, the CDR3 is TGCAGTGCTTACAGGGTAGAGGGCAATTCACCCCTCCACTTT. Translated, it gives CSAYRVEGNSPLHF.

The V and J genes are TRBV21-1 and TRBJ1-1; TRBD1 is the table's D call and was not checked against the DNA. TRBV21-1 corresponds to a pseudogene. The CDR3 length is 16 residues. CDR3 sequence (DNA): TGTGCCAGCAGGGACAGGGTAGTGAAACGAGACACTGAAGCTTTCTTT. Protein: CASRDRVVKRDTEAFF.

This clonotype was recorded at least ten times. The V call is TRBV29-1, the J call TRBJ2-5, with 7 bases aligning to TRBD1. This CDR3 comprises 14 residues. V lost 4 bases, J lost 1 base, and 6 bases stayed unmatched. Germline V CDR1 and CDR2: SQVTM, ANQGSEA. CDR3 loop: CSVAYRGLQETQYF. The DNA for the CDR3 is TGCAGCGTTGCCTACAGGGGCCTCCAAGAGACCCAGTACTTC.

The chain combines TRBV27 with TRBJ1-2, with a tentative D call TRBD1 (5 bases). The CDR3 is made up of 16 amino acids. Per the germline V gene, CDR1 is MNHEY and CDR2 is SMNVEV (reference sequence). Trimming removed 3 bases at V and 7 bases at J, with 21 bases between. The CDR3: CASSFSFPGATSGYTF. The CDR3, as DNA: TGTGCCAGCAGTTTCTCCTTTCCCGGGGCTACTAGTGGCTACACCTTC.

V usage is TRBV9 and J usage is TRBJ2-2; 7 nucleotides agree with TRBD2. The V gene end was trimmed by 0 bases and the J gene end by 5 bases; junction bases not matched to a gene: 7. Germline values: CDR1 SGDLS, CDR2 YYNGEE. CDR3 length: 16 amino acids. The CDR3 sequence is CASSVAGGVGTGELFF. CDR3 in DNA: TGTGCCAGCAGCGTAGCTGGGGGGGTCGGAACCGGGGAGCTGTTTTTT. The whole variable domain, filled in from reference TRBV9 and TRBJ2-2, reads DSGVTQTPKHLITATGQRVTLRCSPRSGDLSVYWYQQSLDQGLQFLIQYYNGEERAKGNILERFSAQQFPDLHSELNLSSLELGDSALYFCASSVAGGVGTGELFFGEGSRLTVL.

A note on this clonotype: A read error is likely, as this CDR3 ends without the conserved phenylalanine or tryptophan. J is TRBJ2-7 and V is TRBV18; 9 nucleotides line up with TRBD2. CDR3 length: 16 amino acids. CDR1 and CDR2 from the germline V gene are KGHSH and LQKENI. V lost 0 bases, J lost 0 bases, and 3 bases stayed unmatched. CDR3 bases: TGTGCCAGCTCACCACCGAGGCGGGAGGGCTCCTACGAGCAGTACATC. Its translation: CASSPPRREGSYEQYI.

In its sample, this clonotype was seen a few times. The chain joins TRBV2 to TRBJ1-6; D perhaps matches TRBD1 (5 bases). The CDR3 is 16 residues long. Germline V gives CDR1 SNHLY, CDR2 FYNNEI. The V gene lost 3 bases and the J gene lost 1 base, with 10 bases spanning the gap. CDR3 DNA sequence: TGTGCCAGCAGTGATGGGGGTACATCCTATAATTCACCCCTCCACTTT. Translated: CASSDGGTSYNSPLHF.

The rearrangement uses TRBV9 and TRBJ1-2; 7 bases agree with TRBD1. Germline CDR1 SGDLS, CDR2 YYNGEE. V shed 3 bases, J shed 3 bases, and the junction held 5 bases outside the gene matches. The CDR3 covers 14 residues. CDR3 in DNA: TGTGCCAGCAGCGCCTCCGGGACAGACTATGGCTACACCTTC. Translated, it gives CASSASGTDYGYTF.